This T cell receptor beta chain was recovered during a study of blood T cell repertoires in COVID-19 (TCRdb year 2020). For the wider study: Collaborator samples came from the United States, Italy and Spain and covered acute and convalescent phases of COVID-19. The prospective study material was composed of cDNA or gDNA derived from T cells, B-cell-depleted T cells, or PBMCs. Subjects who had been exposed to COVID-19, were actively infected with it, or had recovered from it provided the deeply sampled blood TCRbeta repertoires that made up the dataset. The repertoires were made available in a free public database intended to serve as a resource for research on the immune response to SARS-CoV-2. Samples were obtained from the ongoing ImmuneRACE study (first 160 participants) and from 1,254 subjects provided by 6 global collaborators. The sample metadata nearly always contained a de-identified subject ID, COVID-19 status, age in years and sex. Where available, HLA class I and class II types were taken from metadata supplied by the sample provider and were not determined by assay-based typing.

Enrolling through a virtual design, the prospective study's participants ranged in age from roughly 18 to 89 years and lived across roughly 24 United States geographic areas. In the prospective study, participants were assigned to cohorts based on the clinical history participants reported in a screening survey and a study questionnaire. In the prospective study, whole blood, serum and a nasopharyngeal or oropharyngeal swab were collected from each participant by mobile phlebotomists. Over an approximately 2-month period, participants in the prospective study had the option of providing additional blood draws and questionnaires. Before DNA extraction, prospective study blood samples were shipped either frozen or at room temperature. What the study reported, not specific to this receptor: How much clinical and demographic metadata was included differed by source and by participant, and the metadata was provided uncurated.

TCRbeta CDR3 regions were amplified from genomic DNA by means of the immunoSEQ Assay, a bias-controlled multiplex PCR. The authors processed their data as follows. Nucleated cell counts per sample were estimated from amplification of reference gene primers within the assay. To quantify the absolute abundance of each unique TCRbeta CDR3 rearrangement, sequence reads were collapsed and filtered. For each sample, productive Simpson clonality was calculated as the square root of Simpson's diversity index over productive rearrangements. TCRdb holds this immuneACCESS table with in-frame rearrangements only. Some clones are missing; in checked studies, unresolved V genes explain under half, and the rest has no known cause. V and J calls and clone size are as listed in that table; D and trimming were resolved from the DNA. Recorded for this sample are approximately 210,000 clones; around 82% of them occurred a single time. In total, the top ten clones hold around 17% of the sample.

As to this clone: No antigen is known for it. No quality values exist for individual bases; no much larger clone is one base distant.

Material for sequencing was PBMCs or T cells enriched from blood (not recorded which). The sequence was collected from a woman between 45 and 60 years old with acute COVID-19.

In nucleotides, the sequence is TGTGCCAGTAGTATGACTATACTAGCGGGGACCCACAATGAGCAGTTCTTC. Its protein product is CASSMTILAGTHNEQFF. This chain joins TRBV19 to TRBJ2-1; 10 bases in the middle match TRBD2. The CDR3, cysteine through phenylalanine, is 17 amino acids long. Only the CDR3 DNA stays, 51 bases, in frame from base 1. Sequences LNHDA (CDR1) and SQIVND (CDR2) are obtained from the germline V gene (reference sequence). V ends up 3 bases short and J 5 bases short, with an unmatched junction base count of 10. The reference TRBV19 and TRBJ2-1 proteins fill in what lies around the CDR3, so the full variable domain reads DGGITQSPKYLFRKEGQNVTLSCEQNLNHDAMYWYRQDPGQGLRLIYYSQIVNDFQKGDIAEGYSVSREKKESFPLTVTSAQKNPTAFYLCASSMTILAGTHNEQFFGPGTRLTVL.